A selection of T cell receptor beta chains follows, all from one sample in a study of blood T cells in healthy people across ages. TCRdb called the 5' RACE reads again in MiXCR, with one record for every CDR3 protein. The repertoire consists of around 1,700,000 distinct CDR3 sequences, with 28% occurring once and the leading ten covering around 7.7%. Specimen: blood. The receptors stem from a woman under 40 in good health. CDR3s include the opening cysteine and the closing phenylalanine or tryptophan. A D gene is named only where the DNA matches it firmly. Rows may omit the clone size; those that give it use once, few, many or a size class.

d_gene	abundance	v_gene	j_gene	CDR3nt	CDR3aa
.	.	TRBV29-1	TRBJ2-7	TGCAGCGCCCATGACTGGGACTCCTACGAGCAGTACTTC	CSAHDWDSYEQYF
TRBD1	few	TRBV3-1	TRBJ1-5	TGTGCCAGCCGGGACAGGGGGCTCGGTCAGCCCCAGCATTTT	CASRDRGLGQPQHF
.	.	TRBV20-1	TRBJ2-1	TGCAGTGCTAGAGATTGGCCAGGGAAGCATGAGCAGTTCTTC	CSARDWPGKHEQFF
.	few	TRBV5-1	TRBJ1-4	TGCGCCAGCAGTTCGCGGGAGACAACTAATGAAAAACTGTTTTTT	CASSSRETTNEKLFF
TRBD2	many	TRBV29-1	TRBJ2-5	TGCAGCGTTGGGGGACTAGCGGATCGAGAGCAGTACTTC	CSVGGLADREQYF
TRBD2	.	TRBV12-3/TRBV12-4	TRBJ2-3	TGTGCCAGCAGTTCTCGACTAGCGAGCACAGATACGCAGTATTTT	CASSSRLASTDTQYF
.	.	TRBV7-8	TRBJ2-1	TGTGCCAGCAGCTCCGAGACGTGGGGTTACAATGAGCAGTTCTTC	CASSSETWGYNEQFF
TRBD1	few	TRBV5-6	TRBJ1-1	TGTGCCAGCAGCTTCGGGACAGGGTTGAGTGCTGAAGCTTTCTTT	CASSFGTGLSAEAFF
TRBD1	few	TRBV28	TRBJ1-2	TGTGCCAGCAGTTTGGGGACAGTGCTCTATGGCTACACCTTC	CASSLGTVLYGYTF
TRBD1	many	TRBV12-3/TRBV12-4	TRBJ2-7	TGTGCCAGCAGTGTCCCGGGACAGGGGACCCACGAGCAGTACTTC	CASSVPGQGTHEQYF
.	.	TRBV21-1	TRBJ1-2	TGTGCCAGCAGCAAGCCCGGGAACTATGGCTACACCTTC	CASSKPGNYGYTF
TRBD1	.	TRBV12-3/TRBV12-4	TRBJ2-1	TGTGCCAGCTCAACAGACAGGGGTGCCTACAATGAGCAGTTCTTC	CASSTDRGAYNEQFF
.	few	TRBV7-2	TRBJ2-3	TGTGCCAGCAGCTTAGGAGAGCACACAGATACGCAGTATTTT	CASSLGEHTDTQYF
TRBD1	few	TRBV7-2	TRBJ2-7	TGTGCCAGCAGCTCCGGGATAGGGGGCTTATACGAGCAGTACTTC	CASSSGIGGLYEQYF
TRBD1	few	TRBV4-1	TRBJ2-3	TGCGCCAGCAGCCAAGAGGGGACAGTTAGCACAGATACGCAGTATTTT	CASSQEGTVSTDTQYF
TRBD2	few	TRBV7-2	TRBJ2-2	TGTGCCAGCAGCCCTTCTAGCGGAGTGACCGGGGAGCTGTTTTTT	CASSPSSGVTGELFF
.	.	TRBV7-2	TRBJ2-1	TGTGCCAGCAGCTCTTTCCCTAGCTCCTACAATGAGCAGTTCTTC	CASSSFPSSYNEQFF
TRBD1	many	TRBV27	TRBJ2-7	TGTGCCAGCAGTTCATGGACAGGGGTGCGGGAGCAGTACTTC	CASSSWTGVREQYF
.	once	TRBV7-2	TRBJ2-2	TGTGCCAGCAGCGCCGGGACCCGGGGGGAGCTGTTTTTT	CASSAGTRGELFF
TRBD2	.	TRBV7-2	TRBJ2-2	TGTGCCAGCAGCTTACCGGGAGGGTTCACCGGGGAGCTGTTTTTT	CASSLPGGFTGELFF
.	.	TRBV20-1	TRBJ1-2	TGCAGTGCTAGAACCGAACAGGGTTGCTACACCTTC	CSARTEQGCYTF
TRBD2	many	TRBV5-6	TRBJ2-1	TGTGCCAGCAGCGCCGGGACTAGCGGCGACAATGAGCAGTTCTTC	CASSAGTSGDNEQFF
.	few	TRBV6-6	TRBJ2-2	TGTGCCAGCAGCTCACTGGGGGCCGGGGAGCTGTTTTTT	CASSSLGAGELFF
.	many	TRBV12-3/TRBV12-4	TRBJ2-1	TGTGCCAGCAGTGCGAATAGTGTTAACTCCTACAATGAGCAGTTCTTC	CASSANSVNSYNEQFF
TRBD1	few	TRBV28	TRBJ2-7	TGTGCCAGCAGTTCTACCCGGGACAGGTACGAGCAGTACTTC	CASSSTRDRYEQYF
.	.	TRBV7-9	TRBJ1-2	TGTGCCAGCAGCTTAAGAGGAGCGGGCTCCTATGGCTACACCTTC	CASSLRGAGSYGYTF
.	.	TRBV12-3/TRBV12-4	TRBJ2-2	TGTGCCAGCAGTTTCATACCGGATTCAGGCGGGGAGCTGTTTTTT	CASSFIPDSGGELFF
.	few	TRBV11-2	TRBJ2-7	TGTGCCAGCAGCTTGGAGACGGGGACGGGGACCTACGAGCAGTACTTC	CASSLETGTGTYEQYF
.	few	TRBV5-1	TRBJ1-1	TGCGCCAGCAGCCCACAGGTATCAGCTGGTGAAGCTTTCTTT	CASSPQVSAGEAFF
TRBD1	.	TRBV3-1	TRBJ2-1	TGTGTCAGCAGCCGCCACAGGGGGCAAGGGTACAATGAGCAGTTCTTC	CVSSRHRGQGYNEQFF
TRBD1	many	TRBV28	TRBJ2-7	TGTGCCAGCTCCCTCCTGAGGACAGGGACCGAGCAGTACTTC	CASSLLRTGTEQYF
.	.	TRBV10-1	TRBJ1-2	TGCGCCAGCAGTGCCTCTTTATACGGGGGCTACACCTTC	CASSASLYGGYTF
.	few	TRBV4-3	TRBJ1-5	TGCGCCAGCAGCCAAGACATTACGGACGGGGGTACACAGCCCCAGCATTTT	CASSQDITDGGTQPQHF
TRBD2	.	TRBV7-2	TRBJ2-3	TGTGCCAGCAGCTTATTCTCGGAGCGGGAGGTAGATACGCAGTATTTT	CASSLFSEREVDTQYF
.	.	TRBV4-3	TRBJ2-3	TGCGCCAGCAGCCAAGTTGGTCAAATGAGGGATACGCAGTATTTT	CASSQVGQMRDTQYF
TRBD2	few	TRBV13	TRBJ2-1	TGTGCCAGCAGACAAAGGCGGGAGGGAGGGAATGAGCAGTTCTTC	CASRQRREGGNEQFF
TRBD1	.	TRBV6-2/TRBV6-3	TRBJ2-7	TGTGCCAGCAAGCCTTATTACCGGGACAGCGAAGGGGACGAGCAGTACTTC	CASKPYYRDSEGDEQYF
.	.	TRBV6-5	TRBJ2-7	TGTGCCAGAGATAGACAGGACCCGTCCTACGAGCAGTACTTC	CARDRQDPSYEQYF
TRBD2	.	TRBV20-1	TRBJ2-3	TGCAGTGCCAGCGATTATGGACTAGCGGGAGAGGTTACTACAGATACGCAGTATTTT	CSASDYGLAGEVTTDTQYF
.	.	TRBV27	TRBJ1-2	TGTGCCAGCAGTAAAACGGAAACCTATGGCTACACCTTC	CASSKTETYGYTF
.	few	TRBV5-1	TRBJ2-7	TGCGCCAGCAGCTTCGGACAGTACGAGCAGTACTTC	CASSFGQYEQYF
TRBD1	many	TRBV9	TRBJ2-7	TGTGCCAGCAGCCCAACGGACAGGTCCTACGAGCAGTACTTC	CASSPTDRSYEQYF
.	.	TRBV21-1	TRBJ1-2	TGTACCAGCAGCAAAACCAATCGACAGGGGCGCGACTATGGCTACACCTTC	CTSSKTNRQGRDYGYTF
.	.	TRBV5-1	TRBJ2-5	TGCGCCGGCAGCTTCGGTGACACGGGCAAAGAGACCCAGTACTTC	CAGSFGDTGKETQYF
.	once	TRBV18	TRBJ1-6	TGTGCCAGCTCACCCGGACAGACAACTCAACCCCTCCACTTT	CASSPGQTTQPLHF
.	.	TRBV5-6	TRBJ2-7	TGTGCCAGCAGCTGGTCGACGGGCTACGAGCAGTACTTC	CASSWSTGYEQYF
.	.	TRBV15	TRBJ2-1	TGTGCCACCAGCGTAACCTCCACAGGGCCCAACTACAATGAGCAGTTCTTC	CATSVTSTGPNYNEQFF
TRBD1	few	TRBV7-2	TRBJ1-2	TGTGCCAGCAGCATGGACAGGGGAATCTATGGCTACACCTTC	CASSMDRGIYGYTF
.	.	TRBV2	TRBJ2-5	TGTGCCAGCAGTGAGCCCCAAGATCCCCAATCACAAGAGACCCAGTACTTC	CASSEPQDPQSQETQYF